Listed below are T cell receptor beta chains from one sample, sequenced in a study of cytomegalovirus exposure and HLA in healthy donors. TCRdb keeps only in-frame clones here, not all; method: immunoSEQ multiplex PCR. The sample shows about 140,000 clones, approximately 84% of them seen only once. The sequenced sample was PBMCs. The receptor set was obtained from a man aged 25-45 years in good health and CMV-seropositive. Both conserved end residues are part of each CDR3. Fields, in order: CDR3 length, clone size, V gene, CDR3 protein. Size values are once, few and many counts, or a class for expanded clones, and some rows have none.

>13|NA|TRBV28
CASRQLSTDTQYF
>14|NA|TRBV19
CASMSPYGDQPQHF
>15|NA|TRBV19
CASSINSGGAGEQFF
>13|NA|TRBV19
CASSSGGTGELFF
>13|NA|TRBV19
CASTPRRTAEAFF
>15|NA|TRBV18
CASSQSGTGADEQYF
>13|NA|TRBV6-1
CASTSHPNSEAFF
>13|few|TRBV10-3
CAIRPGTTDTQYF
>15|NA|TRBV5-1
CASSLHRGGGTEAFF
>15|NA|TRBV10-1
CARLYRGVYNSPLHF
>15|NA|TRBV19
CASSTGTSGYNEQFF
>15|NA|TRBV10-3
CAISVAGGKTEKLFF
>17|NA|TRBV15
CATSRDRTSNSNQPQHF
>14|NA|TRBV6-6
CASGTSGGENTQYF
>17|NA|TRBV7-9
CASSLENRLATTYEQYF
>15|NA|TRBV14
CASSQGISRAYEQYF
>16|NA|TRBV5-1
CASTPTDGSSYNEQFF
>15|NA|TRBV6-5
CASSSAGTGDTEAFF